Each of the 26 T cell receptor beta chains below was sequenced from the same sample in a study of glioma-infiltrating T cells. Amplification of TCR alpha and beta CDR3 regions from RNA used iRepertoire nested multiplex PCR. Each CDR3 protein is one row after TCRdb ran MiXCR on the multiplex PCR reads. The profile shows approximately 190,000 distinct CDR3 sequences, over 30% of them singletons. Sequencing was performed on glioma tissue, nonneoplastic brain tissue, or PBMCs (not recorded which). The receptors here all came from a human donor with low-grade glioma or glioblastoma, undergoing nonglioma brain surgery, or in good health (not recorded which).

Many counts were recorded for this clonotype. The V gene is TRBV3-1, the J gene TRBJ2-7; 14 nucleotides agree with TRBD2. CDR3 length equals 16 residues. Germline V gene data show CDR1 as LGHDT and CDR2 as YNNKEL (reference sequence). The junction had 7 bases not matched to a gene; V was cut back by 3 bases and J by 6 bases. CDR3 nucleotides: TGTGCCAGCAGCCAGGGGACTAGCGGGAGCCCGAGCGAGCAGTACTTC. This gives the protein CASSQGTSGSPSEQYF.

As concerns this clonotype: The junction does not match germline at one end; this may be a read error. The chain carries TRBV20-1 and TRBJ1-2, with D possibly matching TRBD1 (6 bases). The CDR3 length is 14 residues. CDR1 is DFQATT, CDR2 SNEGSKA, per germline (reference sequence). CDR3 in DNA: TGCAGTGCCGAATCGGGGGCGGGGGGCTATGGCTACACCTTT. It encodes CSAESGAGGYGYTF.

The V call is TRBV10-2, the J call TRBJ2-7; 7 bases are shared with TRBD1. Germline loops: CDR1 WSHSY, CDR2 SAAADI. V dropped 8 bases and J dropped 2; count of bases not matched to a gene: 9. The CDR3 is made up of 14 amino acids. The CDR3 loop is CASRPSTGPYEQYF. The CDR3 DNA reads TGCGCCAGCCGTCCCTCGACAGGGCCCTACGAGCAGTACTTC.

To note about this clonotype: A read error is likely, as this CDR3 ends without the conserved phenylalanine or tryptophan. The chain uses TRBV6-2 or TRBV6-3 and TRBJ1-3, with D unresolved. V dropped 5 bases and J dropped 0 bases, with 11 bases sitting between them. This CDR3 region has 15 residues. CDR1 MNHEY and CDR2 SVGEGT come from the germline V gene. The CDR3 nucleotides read TGTGCCAGCAGTGCCATGGACTTCTCTGGAAACACCATATATTCT. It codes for CASSAMDFSGNTIYS.

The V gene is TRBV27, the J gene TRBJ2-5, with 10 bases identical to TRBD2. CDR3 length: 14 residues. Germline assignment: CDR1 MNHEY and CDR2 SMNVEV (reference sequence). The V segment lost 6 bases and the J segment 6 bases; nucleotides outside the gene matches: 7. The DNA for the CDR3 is TGTGCCAGCAGAGGACTAGCGGATGTGCAGACCCAGTACTTC. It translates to CASRGLADVQTQYF.

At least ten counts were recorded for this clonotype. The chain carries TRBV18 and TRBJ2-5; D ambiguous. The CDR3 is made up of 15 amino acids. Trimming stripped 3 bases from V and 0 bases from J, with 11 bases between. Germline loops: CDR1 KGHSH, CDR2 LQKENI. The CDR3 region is CASSPGAAYQETQYF. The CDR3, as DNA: TGTGCCAGCTCACCGGGCGCGGCTTACCAAGAGACCCAGTACTTC.

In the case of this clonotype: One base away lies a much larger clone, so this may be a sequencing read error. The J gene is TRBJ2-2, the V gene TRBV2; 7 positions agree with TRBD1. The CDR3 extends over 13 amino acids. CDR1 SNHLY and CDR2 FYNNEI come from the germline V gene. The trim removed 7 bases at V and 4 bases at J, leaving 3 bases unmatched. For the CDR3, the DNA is TGTGCCAGCAATACAGGGGTCACCGGGGAGCTGTTTTTT. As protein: CASNTGVTGELFF.

In nucleotides, the CDR3 is TGCAGCGTAGAGACAGGGTGGGCGAACACCGGGGAGCTGTTTTTT. Residues: CSVETGWANTGELFF. J is TRBJ2-2 and V is TRBV29-1; 7 bases line up with TRBD1. CDR1 is SQVTM and CDR2 is ANQGSEA in the germline V gene. The CDR3 runs 15 residues. The junction had 7 bases not matched to a gene; V was cut back by 6 bases and J by 0 bases.

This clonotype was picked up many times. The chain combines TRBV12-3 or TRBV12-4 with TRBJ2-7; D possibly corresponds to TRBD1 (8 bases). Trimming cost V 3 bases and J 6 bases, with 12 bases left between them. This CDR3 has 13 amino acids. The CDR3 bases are TGTGCCAGCAGTTTTAACAGGGGGGGCGAGCAGTACTTC. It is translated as CASSFNRGGEQYF.

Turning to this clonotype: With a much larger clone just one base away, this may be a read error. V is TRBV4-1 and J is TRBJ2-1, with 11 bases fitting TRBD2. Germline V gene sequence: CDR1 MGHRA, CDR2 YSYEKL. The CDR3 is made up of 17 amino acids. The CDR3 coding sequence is TGCGCCAGCAGCCAGCGACTAGCGGGGACCTCCTACAATGAGCAGCTCTTC. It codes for CASSQRLAGTSYNEQLF.

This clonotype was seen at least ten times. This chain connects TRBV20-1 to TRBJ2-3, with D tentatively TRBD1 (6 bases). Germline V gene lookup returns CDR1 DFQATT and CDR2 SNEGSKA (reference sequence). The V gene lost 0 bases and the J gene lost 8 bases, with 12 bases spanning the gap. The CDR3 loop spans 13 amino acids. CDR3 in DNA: TGCAGTGCTAGAGATCAGGGGATTGGTACGCAGTATTTT. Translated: CSARDQGIGTQYF.

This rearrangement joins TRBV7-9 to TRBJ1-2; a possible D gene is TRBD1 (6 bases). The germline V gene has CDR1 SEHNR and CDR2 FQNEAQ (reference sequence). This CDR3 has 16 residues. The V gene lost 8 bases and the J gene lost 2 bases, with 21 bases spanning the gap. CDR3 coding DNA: TGTGCCAGCGGCCCCGGACAGAATTCGGGAAACTATGGCTACACCTTC. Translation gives CASGPGQNSGNYGYTF.

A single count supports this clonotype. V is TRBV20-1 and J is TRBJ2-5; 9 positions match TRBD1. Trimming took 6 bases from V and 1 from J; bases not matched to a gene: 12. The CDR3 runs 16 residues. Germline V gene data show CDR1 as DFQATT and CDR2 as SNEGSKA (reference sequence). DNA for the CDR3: TGCAGTGCCAGCAGAAGGACAGGGGATCGCCAAGAGACCCAGTACTTC. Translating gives CSASRRTGDRQETQYF.

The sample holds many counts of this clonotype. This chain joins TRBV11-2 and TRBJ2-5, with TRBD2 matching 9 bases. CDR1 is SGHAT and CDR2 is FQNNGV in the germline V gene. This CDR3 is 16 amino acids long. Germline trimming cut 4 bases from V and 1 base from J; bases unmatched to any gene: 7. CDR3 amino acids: CASSSPFSGSQETQYF. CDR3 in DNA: TGTGCCAGCAGCTCCCCGTTTAGCGGGAGCCAAGAGACCCAGTACTTC.

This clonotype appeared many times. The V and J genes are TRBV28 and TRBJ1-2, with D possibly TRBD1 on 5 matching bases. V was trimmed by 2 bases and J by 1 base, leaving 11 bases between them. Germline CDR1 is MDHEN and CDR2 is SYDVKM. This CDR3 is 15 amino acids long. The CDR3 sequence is CASSLIPGINYGYTF. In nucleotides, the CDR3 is TGTGCCAGCAGTTTAATCCCAGGGATTAACTATGGCTACACCTTC.

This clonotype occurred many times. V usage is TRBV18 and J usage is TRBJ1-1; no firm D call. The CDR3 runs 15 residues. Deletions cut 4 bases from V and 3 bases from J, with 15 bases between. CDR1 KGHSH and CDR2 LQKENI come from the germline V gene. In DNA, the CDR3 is TGTGCCAGCTCACGATCTGACGGAATTCACACTGAAGCTTTCTTT. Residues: CASSRSDGIHTEAFF.

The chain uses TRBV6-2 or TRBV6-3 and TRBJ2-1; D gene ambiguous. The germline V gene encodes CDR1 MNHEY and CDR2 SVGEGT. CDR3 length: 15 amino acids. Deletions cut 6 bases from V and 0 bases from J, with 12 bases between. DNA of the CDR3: TGTGCCAGCAGCCCGCAGTGCTGCTCCTACAATGAGCAGTTCTTC. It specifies CASSPQCCSYNEQFF.

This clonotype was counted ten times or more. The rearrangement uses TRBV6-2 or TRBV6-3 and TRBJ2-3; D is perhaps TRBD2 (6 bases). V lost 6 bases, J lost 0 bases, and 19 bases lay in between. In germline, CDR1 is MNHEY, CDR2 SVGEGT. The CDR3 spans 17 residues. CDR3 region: CASSPGLEEDSTDTQYF. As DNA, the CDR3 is TGTGCCAGCAGCCCGGGACTTGAGGAGGATAGCACAGATACGCAGTATTTT.

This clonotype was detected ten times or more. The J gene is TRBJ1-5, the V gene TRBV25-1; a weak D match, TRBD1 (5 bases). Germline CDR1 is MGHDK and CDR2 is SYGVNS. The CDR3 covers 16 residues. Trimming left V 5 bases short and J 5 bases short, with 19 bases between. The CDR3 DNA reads TGTGCCAGCAGTAGCCTGGGACGCAAAGGGGATCAGCCCCAGCATTTT. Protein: CASSSLGRKGDQPQHF.

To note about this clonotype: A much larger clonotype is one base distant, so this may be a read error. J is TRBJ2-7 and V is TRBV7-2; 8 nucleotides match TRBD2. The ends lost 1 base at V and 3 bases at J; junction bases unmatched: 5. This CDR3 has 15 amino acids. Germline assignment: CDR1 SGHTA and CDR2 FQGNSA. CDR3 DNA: TGTGCCAGCAGCTTAGTCGCTAGCGGGCGCTACGAGCAGTACTTC. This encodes CASSLVASGRYEQYF.

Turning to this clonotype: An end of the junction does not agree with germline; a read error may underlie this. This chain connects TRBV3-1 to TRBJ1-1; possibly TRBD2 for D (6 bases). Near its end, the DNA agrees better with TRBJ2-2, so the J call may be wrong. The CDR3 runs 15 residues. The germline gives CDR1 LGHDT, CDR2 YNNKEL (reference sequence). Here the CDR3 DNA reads TGTGCCAGCAGCCAACGGACTAATCTCGCCGGCGAGCTGTTTTTT. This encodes CASSQRTNLAGELFF.

CDR3 DNA: TGCAGCGTTGAAGGGGGCGGTAGGGGAGAGACCCAGTACTTC. This encodes CSVEGGGRGETQYF. This chain uses TRBV29-1 with TRBJ2-5, with TRBD1 as a possible D gene (5 bases). Trimming pared 1 base from V and 4 bases from J, leaving 13 bases between. This CDR3 is 14 amino acids long. Germline values: CDR1 SQVTM, CDR2 ANQGSEA.

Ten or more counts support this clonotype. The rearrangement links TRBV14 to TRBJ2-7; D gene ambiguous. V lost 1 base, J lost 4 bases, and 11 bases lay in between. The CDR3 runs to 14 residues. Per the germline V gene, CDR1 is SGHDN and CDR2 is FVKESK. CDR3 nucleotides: TGTGCCAGCAGCCAAGCGGTCGGCTCGTACGAGCAGTACTTC. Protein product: CASSQAVGSYEQYF.

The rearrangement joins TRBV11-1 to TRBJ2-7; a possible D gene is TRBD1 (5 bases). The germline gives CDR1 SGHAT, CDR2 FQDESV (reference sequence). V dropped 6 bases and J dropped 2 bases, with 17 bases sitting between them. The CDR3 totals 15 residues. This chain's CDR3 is CASSLGASVAYEQYF. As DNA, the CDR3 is TGTGCCAGCAGTCTAGGGGCCTCCGTGGCCTACGAGCAGTACTTC.

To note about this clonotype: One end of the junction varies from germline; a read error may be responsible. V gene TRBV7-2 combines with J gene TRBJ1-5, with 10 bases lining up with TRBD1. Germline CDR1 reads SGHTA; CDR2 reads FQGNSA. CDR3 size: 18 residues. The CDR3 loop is CNSSSRRSGTGDNQPQHF. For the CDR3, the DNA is TGTAACAGCAGCTCCCGACGTTCCGGGACAGGGGACAATCAGCCCCAGCATTTT.

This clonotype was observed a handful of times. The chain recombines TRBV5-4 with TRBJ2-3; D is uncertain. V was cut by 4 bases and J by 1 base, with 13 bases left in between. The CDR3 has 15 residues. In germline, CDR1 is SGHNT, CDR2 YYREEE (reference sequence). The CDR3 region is CASSVLHEGTDTQYF. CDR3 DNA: TGTGCCAGCAGCGTGCTCCATGAGGGCACAGATACGCAGTATTTT.